This T cell receptor (beta chain) was sequenced in a study of blood T cells in healthy people across ages. The CDR3 has 14 residues. V was cut by 8 bases and J by 2 bases, with 17 bases left in between. Per the germline V gene, CDR1 is GTSNPN and CDR2 is SVGIG (reference sequence). About this clonotype: The antigen remains undetermined.

A second PCR of about 7 to 12 cycles used a sample-barcoded 5' primer and a J-beta primer mix. The authors tagged each cDNA molecule using a template-switch adaptor with 12 random nucleotides. TCRdb used MiXCR to reprocess the 5' RACE reads, holding one entry per CDR3 protein. The sample shows fewer than 2,000,000 distinct CDR3 sequences, roughly two fifths of them seen only once. Study conclusions and caveats: Leaving the PBMCs unsorted stopped any conclusive comparison of naive versus antigen-experienced cells. Strong correlation linked observed beta diversity and percent naive T cells.

Collection of 9 to 10 milliliters of peripheral blood was performed for each donor. The source is a human donor in good health. This chain links TRBV30 with TRBJ2-3; D may be TRBD2 (7 bases). The sample taken for sequencing was blood. The CDR3 sequence is CARKGGFATDTQYF. Written as DNA, the CDR3 is TGTGCCAGGAAGGGGGGGTTCGCCACAGATACGCAGTATTTT.